The clone carrying this TCR beta chain has ten or more counts. Its antigen remains unknown. The record originates from a study of breast tumors, draining lymph nodes, adjacent tissues. TCRdb fed the multiplex PCR reads into MiXCR, producing one record per CDR3 protein. The sample shows roughly 260,000 distinct CDR3 sequences, about 33% of them seen only once. Study results and caveats: Tumor and nontumor repertoires were significantly more similar in luminal-like than in basal-like breast cancer. Tumors had less TCR diversity than lymph nodes, more than nontumor tissue.

Samples came from axillary lymph nodes draining the breast cancer. The specimen was axillary lymph node tissue. The receptor was derived from a female donor with breast cancer. Some clones in this sample may be carry-over from other donors' samples.

DNA of the CDR3: TGTGCCAGCGGCGCTGGGACCTACGAGCAGTACTTC. Encoded protein: CASGAGTYEQYF. This chain joins TRBV2 and TRBJ2-7; D remains ambiguous. V was cut by 8 bases and J by 2 bases, with 10 bases left in between. CDR1 is SNHLY, CDR2 FYNNEI, per germline. The CDR3 spans 12 residues.